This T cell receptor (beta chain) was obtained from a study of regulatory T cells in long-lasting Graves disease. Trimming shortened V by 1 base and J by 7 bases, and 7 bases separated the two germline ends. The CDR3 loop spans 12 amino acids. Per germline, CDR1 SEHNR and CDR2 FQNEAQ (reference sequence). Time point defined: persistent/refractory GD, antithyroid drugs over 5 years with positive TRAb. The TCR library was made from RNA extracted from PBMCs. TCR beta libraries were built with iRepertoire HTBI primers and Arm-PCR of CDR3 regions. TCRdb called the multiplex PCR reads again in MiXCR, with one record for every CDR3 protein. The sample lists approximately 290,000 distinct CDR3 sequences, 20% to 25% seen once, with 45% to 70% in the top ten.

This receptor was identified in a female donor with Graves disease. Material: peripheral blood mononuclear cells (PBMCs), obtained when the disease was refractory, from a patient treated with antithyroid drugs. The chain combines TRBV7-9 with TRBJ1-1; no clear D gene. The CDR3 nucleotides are TGTGCCAGCAGCTTAGGAGTTTGTGAAGCTTTCTTT. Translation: CASSLGVCEAFF.